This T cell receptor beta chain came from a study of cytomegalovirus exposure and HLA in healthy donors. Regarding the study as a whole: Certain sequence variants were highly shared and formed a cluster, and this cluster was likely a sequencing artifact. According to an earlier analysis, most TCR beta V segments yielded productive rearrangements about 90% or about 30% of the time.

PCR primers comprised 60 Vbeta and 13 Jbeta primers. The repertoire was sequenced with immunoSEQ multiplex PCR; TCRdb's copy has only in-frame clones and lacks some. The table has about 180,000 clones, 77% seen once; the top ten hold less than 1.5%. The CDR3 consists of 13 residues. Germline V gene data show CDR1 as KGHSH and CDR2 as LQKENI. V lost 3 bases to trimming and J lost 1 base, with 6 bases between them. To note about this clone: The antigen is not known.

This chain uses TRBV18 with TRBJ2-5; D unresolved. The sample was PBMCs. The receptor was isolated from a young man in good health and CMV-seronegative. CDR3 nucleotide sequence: TGTGCCAGCTCACCGGGCCGCCAAGAGACCCAGTACTTC. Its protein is CASSPGRQETQYF.